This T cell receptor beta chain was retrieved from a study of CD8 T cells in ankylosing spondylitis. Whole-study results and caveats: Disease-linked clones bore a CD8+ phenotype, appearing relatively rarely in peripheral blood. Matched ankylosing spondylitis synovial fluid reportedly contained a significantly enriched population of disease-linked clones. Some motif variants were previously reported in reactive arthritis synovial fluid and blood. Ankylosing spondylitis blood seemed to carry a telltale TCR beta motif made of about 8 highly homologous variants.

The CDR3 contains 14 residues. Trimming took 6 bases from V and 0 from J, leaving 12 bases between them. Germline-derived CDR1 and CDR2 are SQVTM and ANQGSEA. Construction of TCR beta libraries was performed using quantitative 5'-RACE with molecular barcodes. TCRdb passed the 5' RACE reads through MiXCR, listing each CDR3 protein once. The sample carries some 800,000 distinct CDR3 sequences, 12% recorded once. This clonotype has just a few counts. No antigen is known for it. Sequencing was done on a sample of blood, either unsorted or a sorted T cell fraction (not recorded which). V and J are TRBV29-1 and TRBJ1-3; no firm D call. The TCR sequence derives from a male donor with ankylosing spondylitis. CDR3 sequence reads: CSVRRQSSGNTIYF. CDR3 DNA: TGCAGCGTGAGACGACAAAGCTCTGGAAACACCATATATTTT.